The 10 T cell receptor beta chains presented below share a single source sample, sequenced in a study of shared clonotypes between healthy human individuals. The repertoire was sequenced with immunoSEQ multiplex PCR; TCRdb's copy has only in-frame clones and lacks some. The data hold about 450,000 clones, with 65% to 80% observed a single time. Sample: PBMCs. The receptor source for this set is a woman between 40 and 50 years old in good health. Some clones in this sample may be carry-over from other donors' samples.

The rearrangement joins TRBV15 to TRBJ2-7; 9 bases match TRBD1. Germline-derived CDR1 and CDR2 are LNHNV and YYDKDF (reference sequence). This CDR3 has 15 residues. V shed 0 bases, J shed 4 bases, and the junction held 4 bases outside the gene matches. CDR3 sequence (DNA): TGTGCCACCAGCAGAGATGGGGGACAGGGTTACGAGCAGTACTTC. Translated: CATSRDGGQGYEQYF.

This chain links TRBV11-2 with TRBJ2-1, with a weak D call TRBD2 (6 bases). CDR1 and CDR2 from the germline V gene are SGHAT and FQNNGV. V was trimmed by 3 bases and J by 7 bases, leaving 10 bases between them. The CDR3 has 13 amino acids. CDR3 protein: CASSLGGLNEQFF. The CDR3 coding sequence is TGTGCCAGCAGCTTGGGGGGTTTGAATGAGCAGTTCTTC. Supplemented by reference TRBV11-2 and TRBJ2-1, the full variable domain reads EAGVAQSPRYKIIEKRQSVAFWCNPISGHATLYWYQQILGQGPKLLIQFQNNGVVDDSQLPKDRFSAERLKGVDSTLKIQPAKLEDSAVYLCASSLGGLNEQFFGPGTRLTVL.

V and J are TRBV7-3 and TRBJ2-5; D ambiguous. V was trimmed by 2 bases and J by 4 bases, leaving 14 bases between them. The germline V gene encodes CDR1 SGHTA and CDR2 FQGTGA. The CDR3 contains 15 residues. CDR3 sequence: CASSLSRTEAETQYF. The DNA of the CDR3 is TGTGCCAGCAGCTTATCCCGGACCGAGGCAGAGACCCAGTACTTC. The variable domain in full, with the rest retrieved from reference TRBV7-3 and TRBJ2-5, is GAGVSQTPSNKVTEKGKYVELRCDPISGHTALYWYRQSLGQGPEFLIYFQGTGAADDSGLPNDRFFAVRPEGSVSTLKIQRTERGDSAVYLCASSLSRTEAETQYFGPGTRLLVL.

The chain has TRBV5-6 and TRBJ1-4; D perhaps matches TRBD1 (5 bases). Germline-derived CDR1 and CDR2 are SGHDT and YYEEEE. The CDR3 spans 16 residues. V shed 1 base and J shed 7 bases, with 17 bases lying between them. CDR3 sequence reads: CASSLTRLGGGEKLFF. The CDR3 DNA is TGTGCCAGCAGCTTGACCAGGCTAGGCGGGGGTGAAAAACTGTTTTTT.

This rearrangement joins TRBV11-2 to TRBJ2-7; D is perhaps TRBD1 or TRBD2 (6 bases each). The CDR3 is 13 amino acids. The V gene lost 3 bases and the J gene lost 2 bases, with 8 bases spanning the gap. CDR1 SGHAT and CDR2 FQNNGV come from the germline V gene. CDR3 sequence (DNA): TGTGCCAGCAGCTTCGGGGGCCCCTACGAGCAGTACTTC. Protein product: CASSFGGPYEQYF.

The chain couples TRBV6-1 to TRBJ1-5; D gene unclear. CDR1 is MNHNS, CDR2 SASEGT, per germline. The CDR3 covers 13 residues. V lost 3 bases and J lost 9, with 12 bases in between. The CDR3 bases are TGTGCCAGCAGTGACCAGCCCTCGACGCCCCAGCATTTT. Its translation: CASSDQPSTPQHF.

This rearrangement joins TRBV13 to TRBJ2-7, with TRBD2 identical over 7 bases. V shed 3 bases, J shed 3 bases, and the junction held 2 bases outside the gene matches. The CDR3 extends over 13 amino acids. Looked up from germline, CDR1 is PRHDT and CDR2 is FYEKMQ (reference sequence). CDR3 residues: CASSFGGSYEQYF. In nucleotides, the CDR3 is TGTGCCAGCAGCTTCGGCGGGAGCTACGAGCAGTACTTC.

The CDR3 DNA sequence: TGTGCCAGCAGCTTGGGTCGGGACAGTCAGAGCTCCTACGAGCAGTACTTC. It yields the protein CASSLGRDSQSSYEQYF. The chain joins TRBV5-8 to TRBJ2-7, with 7 bases lining up with TRBD1. The length of the CDR3 is 17 residues. Germline CDR1 SGHTS, CDR2 YDEGEE. V dropped 0 bases and J dropped 0; count of bases not matched to a gene: 9. The full variable domain, in which reference TRBV5-8 and TRBJ2-7 provide the parts outside the CDR3, is EAGVTQSPTHLIKTRGQQATLRCSPISGHTSVYWYQQALGLGLQFLLWYDEGEERNRGNFPPRFSGRQFPNYSSELNVNALELEDSALYLCASSLGRDSQSSYEQYFGPGTRLTVT.

The chain employs TRBV9 and TRBJ2-2; 16 nucleotides agree with TRBD2. Unmatched junction bases numbered 11, after V lost 3 bases and J lost 3 bases. Germline values: CDR1 SGDLS, CDR2 YYNGEE. The CDR3 spans 20 residues. The CDR3, as DNA: TGTGCCAGCAGCGCCCCCGAGGGACTAGCGGGAGGGCGGGACACCGGGGAGCTGTTTTTT. This translates into CASSAPEGLAGGRDTGELFF. Variable domain in full (rest from reference TRBV9 and TRBJ2-2): DSGVTQTPKHLITATGQRVTLRCSPRSGDLSVYWYQQSLDQGLQFLIQYYNGEERAKGNILERFSAQQFPDLHSELNLSSLELGDSALYFCASSAPEGLAGGRDTGELFFGEGSRLTVL.

CDR3 sequence reads: CASSLQSQETQYF. In nucleotides, the CDR3 is TGTGCCAGCAGCTTACAGAGCCAAGAGACCCAGTACTTC. This chain joins TRBV7-8 and TRBJ2-5; D is unresolved. Germline V gives CDR1 SGHVS, CDR2 FQNEAQ. The CDR3 totals 13 residues. The ends were cut back, 2 bases at V and 1 base at J, with 5 bases in the middle.